This T cell receptor (beta chain) was captured in a study of cytomegalovirus exposure and HLA in healthy donors. Study observations and caveats: Sequencing artifact likely explains a cluster of highly shared sequence variants.

Regarding this clone: What it binds is unknown.

Primers: 60 Vbeta forward and 13 Jbeta reverse. Data came from immunoSEQ multiplex PCR; TCRdb stores just in-frame clones and leaves some out. The sample yields some 190,000 clones, approximately 80% seen once. Source material: PBMCs. This TCR was recovered from a woman aged 30 to 39 in good health and CMV-seropositive.

The CDR3 DNA is TGTGCCAGCAGTGCCAGGACAGGGATCGAGCAGTACTTC. This encodes CASSARTGIEQYF. The chain has TRBV2 and TRBJ2-7; 8 bases are shared with TRBD1. J lost 6 bases, V lost 4 bases, and 5 bases had no gene match. The germline V gene encodes CDR1 SNHLY and CDR2 FYNNEI. The CDR3 extends over 13 amino acids.